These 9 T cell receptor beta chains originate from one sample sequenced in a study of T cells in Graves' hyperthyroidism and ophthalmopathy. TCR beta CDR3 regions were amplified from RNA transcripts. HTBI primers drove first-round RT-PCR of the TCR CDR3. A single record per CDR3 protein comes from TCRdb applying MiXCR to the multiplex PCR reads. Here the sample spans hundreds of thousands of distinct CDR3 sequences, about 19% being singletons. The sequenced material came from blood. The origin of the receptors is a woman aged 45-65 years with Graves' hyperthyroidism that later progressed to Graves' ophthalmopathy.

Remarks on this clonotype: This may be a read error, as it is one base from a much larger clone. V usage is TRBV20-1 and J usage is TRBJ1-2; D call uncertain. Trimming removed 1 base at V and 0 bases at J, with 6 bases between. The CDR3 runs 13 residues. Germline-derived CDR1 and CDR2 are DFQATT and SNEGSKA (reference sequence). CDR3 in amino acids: CSARVEPNYGYTF. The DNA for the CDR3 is TGCAGTGCTAGAGTGGAACCTAACTATGGCTACACCTTC.

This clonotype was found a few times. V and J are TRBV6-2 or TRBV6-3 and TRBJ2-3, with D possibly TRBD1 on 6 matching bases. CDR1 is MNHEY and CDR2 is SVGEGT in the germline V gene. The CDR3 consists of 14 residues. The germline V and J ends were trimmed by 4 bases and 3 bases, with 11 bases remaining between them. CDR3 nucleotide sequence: TGTGCCAGCAGTTCCCTGGACAGTACAGATACGCAGTATTTT. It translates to CASSSLDSTDTQYF.

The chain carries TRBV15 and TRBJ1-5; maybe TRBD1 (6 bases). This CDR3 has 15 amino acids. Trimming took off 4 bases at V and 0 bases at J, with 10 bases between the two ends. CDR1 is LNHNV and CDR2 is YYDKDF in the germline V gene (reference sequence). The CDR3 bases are TGTGCCACCAGCACCCACAGGGATAGCAATCAGCCCCAGCATTTT. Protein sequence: CATSTHRDSNQPQHF.

The CDR3 loop is CASSVYSSGGTNEQFF. The CDR3 DNA follows: TGCGCCAGCAGTGTGTATTCTAGCGGGGGAACCAATGAGCAGTTCTTC. The gene calls are TRBV10-2 and TRBJ2-1, with 10 nucleotides matching TRBD2. V lost 4 bases to trimming and J lost 6 bases; unmatched junction nucleotides: 9. The germline V gene encodes CDR1 WSHSY and CDR2 SAAADI. This CDR3 spans 16 amino acids.

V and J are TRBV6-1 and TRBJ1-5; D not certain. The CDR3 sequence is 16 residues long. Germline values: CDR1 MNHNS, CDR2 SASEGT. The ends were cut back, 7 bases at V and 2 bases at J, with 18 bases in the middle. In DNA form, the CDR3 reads TGTGCCAGCACCCCCCCGGCCGGGGAGGGCAATCAGCCCCAGCATTTT. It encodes CASTPPAGEGNQPQHF.

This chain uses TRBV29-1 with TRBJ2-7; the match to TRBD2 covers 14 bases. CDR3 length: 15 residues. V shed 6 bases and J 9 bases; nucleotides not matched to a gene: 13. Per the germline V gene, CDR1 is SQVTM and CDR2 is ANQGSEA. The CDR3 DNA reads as TGCAGCGTCCGAGTGACTAGCGGGGGGGCCGTTGTGCAGTACTTC. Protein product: CSVRVTSGGAVVQYF.

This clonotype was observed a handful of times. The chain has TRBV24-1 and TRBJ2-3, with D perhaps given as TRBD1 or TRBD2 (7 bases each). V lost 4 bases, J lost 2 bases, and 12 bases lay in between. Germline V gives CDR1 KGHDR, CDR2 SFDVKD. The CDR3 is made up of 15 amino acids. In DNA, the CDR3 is TGTGCCACCAGTGACCCAGGGGGGGCCACAGATACGCAGTATTTT. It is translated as CATSDPGGATDTQYF.

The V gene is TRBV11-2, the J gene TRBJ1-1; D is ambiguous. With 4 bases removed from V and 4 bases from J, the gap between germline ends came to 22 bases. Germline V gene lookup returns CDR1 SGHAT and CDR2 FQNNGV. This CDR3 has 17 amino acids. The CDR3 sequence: CASSSGRTDSRATEAFF. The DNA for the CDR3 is TGTGCCAGCAGCTCCGGACGCACCGATTCAAGGGCCACTGAAGCTTTCTTT. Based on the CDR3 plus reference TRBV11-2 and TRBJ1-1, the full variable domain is EAGVAQSPRYKIIEKRQSVAFWCNPISGHATLYWYQQILGQGPKLLIQFQNNGVVDDSQLPKDRFSAERLKGVDSTLKIQPAKLEDSAVYLCASSSGRTDSRATEAFFGQGTRLTVV.

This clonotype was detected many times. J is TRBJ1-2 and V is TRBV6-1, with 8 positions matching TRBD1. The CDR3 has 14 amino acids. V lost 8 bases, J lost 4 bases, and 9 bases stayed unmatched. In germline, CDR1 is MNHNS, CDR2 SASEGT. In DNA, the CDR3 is TGTGCCAGCTCACCACAGGGGGGAAGCTATGGCTACACCTTC. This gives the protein CASSPQGGSYGYTF.